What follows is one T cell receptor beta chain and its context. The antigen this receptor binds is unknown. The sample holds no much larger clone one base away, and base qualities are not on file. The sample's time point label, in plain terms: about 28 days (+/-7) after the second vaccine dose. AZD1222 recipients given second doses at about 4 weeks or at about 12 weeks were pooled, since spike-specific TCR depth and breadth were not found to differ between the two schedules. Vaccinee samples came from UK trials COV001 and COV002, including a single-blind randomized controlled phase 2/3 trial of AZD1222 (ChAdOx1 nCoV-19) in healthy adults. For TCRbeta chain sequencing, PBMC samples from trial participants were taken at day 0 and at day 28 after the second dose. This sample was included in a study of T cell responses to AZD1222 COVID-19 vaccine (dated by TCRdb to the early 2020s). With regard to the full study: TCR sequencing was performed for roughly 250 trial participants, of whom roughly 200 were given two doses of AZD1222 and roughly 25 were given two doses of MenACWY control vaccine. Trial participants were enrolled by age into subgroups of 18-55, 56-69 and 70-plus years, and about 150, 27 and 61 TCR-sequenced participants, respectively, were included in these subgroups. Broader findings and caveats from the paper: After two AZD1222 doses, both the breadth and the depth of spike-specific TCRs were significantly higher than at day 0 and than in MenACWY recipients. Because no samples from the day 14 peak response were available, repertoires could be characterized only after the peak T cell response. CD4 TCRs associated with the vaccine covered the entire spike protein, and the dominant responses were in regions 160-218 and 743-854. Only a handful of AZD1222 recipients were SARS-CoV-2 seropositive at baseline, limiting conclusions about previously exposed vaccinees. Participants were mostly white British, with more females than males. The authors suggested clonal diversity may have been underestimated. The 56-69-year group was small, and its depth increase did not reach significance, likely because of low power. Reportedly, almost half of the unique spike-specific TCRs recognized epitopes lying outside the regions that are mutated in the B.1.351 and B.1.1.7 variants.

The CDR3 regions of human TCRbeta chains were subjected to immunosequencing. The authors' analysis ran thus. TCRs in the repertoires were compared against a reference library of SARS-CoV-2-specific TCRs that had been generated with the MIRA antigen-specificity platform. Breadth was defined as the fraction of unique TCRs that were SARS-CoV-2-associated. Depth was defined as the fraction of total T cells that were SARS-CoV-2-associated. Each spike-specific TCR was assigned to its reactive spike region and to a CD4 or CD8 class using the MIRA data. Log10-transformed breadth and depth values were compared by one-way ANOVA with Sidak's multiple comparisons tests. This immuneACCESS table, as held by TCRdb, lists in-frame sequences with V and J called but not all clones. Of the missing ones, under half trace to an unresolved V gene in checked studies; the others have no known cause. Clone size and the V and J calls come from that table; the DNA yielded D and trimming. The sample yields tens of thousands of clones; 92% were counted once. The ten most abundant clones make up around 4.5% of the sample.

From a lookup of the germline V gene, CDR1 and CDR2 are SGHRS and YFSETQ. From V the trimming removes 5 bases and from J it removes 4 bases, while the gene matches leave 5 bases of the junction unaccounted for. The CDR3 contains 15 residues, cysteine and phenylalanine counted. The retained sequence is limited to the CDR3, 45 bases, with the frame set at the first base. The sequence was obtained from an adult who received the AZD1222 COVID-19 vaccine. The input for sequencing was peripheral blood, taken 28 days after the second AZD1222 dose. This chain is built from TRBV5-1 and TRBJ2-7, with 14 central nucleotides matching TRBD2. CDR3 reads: CASRVGLAGVYEQYF. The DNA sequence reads TGCGCCAGCAGAGTGGGACTAGCGGGGGTGTACGAGCAGTACTTC.